This T cell receptor (beta chain) was obtained from a study of beta chain features in type 1 diabetes. All of the isolated RNA was reverse transcribed, so expressed TCRB transcripts were sequenced. The method was immunoSEQ multiplex PCR; TCRdb's version includes in-frame clones alone and lacks a portion of them. The data contain approximately 150,000 clones, 13% of them singletons. General observations from the study: For Type 1 diabetes patients, all four CD4+ subsets carried TCRB CDR3s that were moderately but significantly shorter.

This clone was observed a handful of times. Its antigen is unknown. CDR1 is SGHTA and CDR2 is FQGNSA in the germline V gene. The CDR3 covers 16 residues. Trimming stripped 5 bases from V and 6 bases from J, with 22 bases between. This TCR was recovered from a man younger than 35 with type 1 diabetes. J is TRBJ1-2 and V is TRBV7-2; D gene uncertain. The sample taken for sequencing was central memory CD4+ T cells from blood. CDR3 amino acids: CASSPSGGPQRHGYTF. The CDR3 bases are TGTGCCAGCAGCCCCTCGGGCGGACCTCAGCGACATGGCTACACCTTC.